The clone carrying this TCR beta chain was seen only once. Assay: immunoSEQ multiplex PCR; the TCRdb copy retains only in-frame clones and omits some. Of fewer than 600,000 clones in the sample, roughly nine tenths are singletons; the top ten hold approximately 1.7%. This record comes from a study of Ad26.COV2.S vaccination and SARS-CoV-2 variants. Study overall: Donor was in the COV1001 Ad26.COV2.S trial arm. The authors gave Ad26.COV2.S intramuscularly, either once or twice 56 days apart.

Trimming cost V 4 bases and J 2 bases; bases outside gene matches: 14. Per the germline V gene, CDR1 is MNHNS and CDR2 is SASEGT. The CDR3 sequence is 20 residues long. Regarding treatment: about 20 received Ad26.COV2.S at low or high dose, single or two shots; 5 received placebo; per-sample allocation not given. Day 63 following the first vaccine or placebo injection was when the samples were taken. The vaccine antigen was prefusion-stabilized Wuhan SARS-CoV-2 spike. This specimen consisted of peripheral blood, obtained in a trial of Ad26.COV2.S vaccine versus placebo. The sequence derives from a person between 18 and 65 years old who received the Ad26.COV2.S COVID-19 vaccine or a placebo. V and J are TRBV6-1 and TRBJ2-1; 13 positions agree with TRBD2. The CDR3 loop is CASSARFGTSGNPTYNEQFF. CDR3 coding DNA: TGTGCCAGCAGTGCCCGATTTGGGACTAGCGGGAATCCTACCTACAATGAGCAGTTCTTC.